This TCR beta chain is drawn from a study of T cell changes during pregnancy in multiple sclerosis. This CDR3 is 17 amino acids long. Germline CDR1 reads SEHNR; CDR2 reads FQNEAQ (reference sequence). Germline trimming cut 1 base from V and 3 bases from J; bases unmatched to any gene: 11. Libraries were prepared by immunoSEQ multiplex PCR; TCRdb keeps only in-frame clonotypes and omits some of them. The data hold about 96,000 clones, with around 94% observed a single time. V usage is TRBV7-9 and J usage is TRBJ1-2; 7 nucleotides match TRBD1. The sequence came from a female donor with multiple sclerosis, enrolled in a pregnancy study. Sequences were derived from peripheral blood, sampled in the first trimester of pregnancy. The DNA for the CDR3 is TGTGCCAGCAGCTTAGAGTTCGGCAGGGGGTTGGACTATGGCTACACCTTC. This encodes CASSLEFGRGLDYGYTF.